One and the same sample provided the 19 T cell receptor beta chains below, sequenced in a study of blood T cell repertoires in COVID-19. Sequencing used immunoSEQ multiplex PCR; TCRdb keeps in-frame clones, though not all of them. The data show 60,000 to 70,000 clones, with about 82% seen just once and roughly 39% held by the top ten. Material for sequencing was peripheral blood. The receptors here all came from a human donor in a cohort sampled during active COVID-19.

This clone was seen a handful of times. The V and J genes are TRBV7-9 and TRBJ1-1, with no clear D. The CDR3 contains 14 residues. V dropped 3 bases and J dropped 4 bases, with 12 bases sitting between them. From germline, CDR1 is SEHNR and CDR2 FQNEAQ (reference sequence). CDR3 amino acids: CASSFSTELTEAFF. CDR3 DNA: TGTGCCAGCAGCTTTTCTACAGAACTCACTGAAGCTTTCTTT.

The chain recombines TRBV4-1 with TRBJ1-3; perhaps TRBD1 as D (6 bases). V dropped 0 bases and J dropped 4 bases, with 13 bases sitting between them. In germline, CDR1 is MGHRA, CDR2 YSYEKL. There are 16 residues in the CDR3. CDR3 sequence (DNA): TGCGCCAGCAGCCAAGAAGGCAGGGGCGTCGGAAACACCATATATTTT. It encodes CASSQEGRGVGNTIYF.

The genes are TRBV30 and TRBJ2-7, with unresolved D. CDR1 and CDR2 from the germline V gene are GTSNPN and SVGIG (reference sequence). V gave up 4 bases and J gave up 3 bases, with 10 bases separating them. The CDR3 runs 12 residues. The chain's CDR3 is CAWTGLNYEQYF. The CDR3 nucleotides read TGTGCCTGGACAGGATTAAACTACGAGCAGTACTTC. The full variable domain, rest sourced from reference TRBV30 and TRBJ2-7, is SQTIHQWPATLVQPVGSPLSLECTVEGTSNPNLYWYRQAAGRGLQLLFYSVGIGQISSEVPQNLSASRPQDRQFILSSKKLLLSDSGFYLCAWTGLNYEQYFGPGTRLTVT.

This clone was seen once. The gene calls are TRBV7-8 and TRBJ1-5, with TRBD1 matching 8 bases. Germline trimming cut 5 bases from V and 1 base from J; bases unmatched to any gene: 4. This CDR3 comprises 15 residues. Per germline, CDR1 SGHVS and CDR2 FQNEAQ. The CDR3: CASSPRTGSNQPQHF. CDR3 bases: TGTGCCAGCAGCCCCCGGACAGGGAGCAATCAGCCCCAGCATTTT.

This rearrangement joins TRBV24-1 to TRBJ2-5, with 7 bases lining up with TRBD1. The length of the CDR3 is 16 residues. CDR1 KGHDR and CDR2 SFDVKD come from the germline V gene. The J segment lost 0 bases and the V segment lost 3 bases, leaving 6 bases of the junction unmatched. CDR3 DNA sequence: TGTGCCACCAGTGATCCCACAGGGGACAACCAAGAGACCCAGTACTTC. It yields the protein CATSDPTGDNQETQYF.

This clone showed up just a few times. The chain joins TRBV11-2 to TRBJ1-2; TRBD1 matches 8 bases. The germline gives CDR1 SGHAT, CDR2 FQNNGV. This CDR3 region has 13 residues. The V segment lost 3 bases and the J segment 7 bases; nucleotides outside the gene matches: 4. The CDR3 protein is CASSLGTGIGYTF. The CDR3 DNA is TGTGCCAGCAGCTTGGGGACAGGTATTGGCTACACCTTC.

The gene calls are TRBV5-8 and TRBJ1-5; possibly TRBD1 for D (5 bases). CDR1 and CDR2 from the germline V gene are SGHTS and YDEGEE. Trimming removed 1 base from V and 0 bases from J, with 11 bases in between. This CDR3 comprises 16 residues. As DNA, the CDR3 is TGTGCCAGCAGCTTGAGGCAGGGCCTTAGCAATCAGCCCCAGCATTTT. Its translation: CASSLRQGLSNQPQHF.

The chain couples TRBV7-3 to TRBJ2-3, with 8 bases that match TRBD1. CDR1 and CDR2 (germline): SGHTA, FQGTGA. The CDR3 runs 14 residues. V trimming: 4 bases; J trimming: 4 bases; junction bases outside the gene matches: 4. CDR3 coding DNA: TGTGCCAGCAGCTCGGGACAGGTCGCAGATACGCAGTATTTT. Protein: CASSSGQVADTQYF. Drawing the rest from reference TRBV7-3 and TRBJ2-3, the complete variable domain is GAGVSQTPSNKVTEKGKYVELRCDPISGHTALYWYRQSLGQGPEFLIYFQGTGAADDSGLPNDRFFAVRPEGSVSTLKIQRTERGDSAVYLCASSSGQVADTQYFGPGTRLTVL.

The genes are TRBV9 and TRBJ1-6; 8 nucleotides agree with TRBD1. The V gene's germline CDR1 is SGDLS and CDR2 YYNGEE. J gave up 8 bases and V 0 bases, and 4 bases lay outside the gene matches. This CDR3 contains 15 residues. CDR3 sequence (DNA): TGTGCCAGCAGCGTAGAGGGGACAGGAGATTCACCCCTCCACTTT. It specifies CASSVEGTGDSPLHF.

V gene TRBV6-2 or TRBV6-3 combines with J gene TRBJ2-2, with 11 positions matching TRBD2. This CDR3 region has 15 residues. With 6 bases clipped from V and 4 bases from J, the junction kept 4 bases outside the gene matches. The germline CDR1 and CDR2 sequences are MNHEY and SVGEGT. The CDR3 DNA reads as TGTGCCAGCAGCTCTGGGACTAGCGGCACCGGGGAGCTGTTTTTT. This encodes CASSSGTSGTGELFF.

The V call is TRBV12-3 or TRBV12-4, the J call TRBJ2-7, with D possibly TRBD1 on 6 matching bases. Trimming cost V 2 bases and J 6 bases, with 8 bases left between them. The CDR3 sequence is 12 residues long. The CDR3 is CASSLQGLEQYF. The CDR3 nucleotides read TGTGCCAGCAGTTTACAGGGGCTCGAGCAGTACTTC.

The chain employs TRBV5-1 and TRBJ1-6, with TRBD1 as a possible D gene (6 bases). Per the germline V gene, CDR1 is SGHRS and CDR2 is YFSETQ. This CDR3 region has 14 residues. Deletions cut 4 bases from V and 7 bases from J, with 12 bases between. The CDR3 sequence: CASSLDSRNSPLHF. The CDR3 DNA reads TGCGCCAGCAGCCTGGACAGCCGAAATTCACCCCTCCACTTT. The variable domain in full, with the rest retrieved from reference TRBV5-1 and TRBJ1-6, is KAGVTQTPRYLIKTRGQQVTLSCSPISGHRSVSWYQQTPGQGLQFLFEYFSETQRNKGNFPGRFSGRQFSNSRSEMNVSTLELGDSALYLCASSLDSRNSPLHFGNGTRLTVT.

The rearrangement uses TRBV3-1 (or the pseudogene TRBV3-2) and TRBJ2-7, with 8 bases fitting TRBD2. The CDR3 contains 15 residues. From germline, CDR1 is LGHDT and CDR2 YNNKEL (reference sequence). J was trimmed by 4 bases and V by 3 bases; bases with no gene match: 8. CDR3 DNA: TGTGCCAGCAGCCATTACGGGGGGGCCAGGTACGAGCAGTACTTC. This sequence encodes CASSHYGGARYEQYF.

V gene TRBV7-9 combines with J gene TRBJ1-6, with TRBD1 matching 8 bases. The CDR3 has 16 amino acids. CDR1 and CDR2 from the germline V gene are SEHNR and FQNEAQ (reference sequence). Losses at the gene ends were 2 bases for V and 9 bases for J; bases not matched to a gene: 9. CDR3 DNA sequence: TGTGCCAGCAGCTTATTAGGCCCAACAGGGGGTTCACCCCTCCACTTT. Its protein is CASSLLGPTGGSPLHF. Together with reference TRBV7-9 and TRBJ1-6, the CDR3 gives the full variable domain: DTGVSQNPRHKITKRGQNVTFRCDPISEHNRLYWYRQTLGQGPEFLTYFQNEAQLEKSRLLSDRFSAERPKGSFSTLEIQRTEQGDSAMYLCASSLLGPTGGSPLHFGNGTRLTVT.

The V call is TRBV6-6, the J call TRBJ1-6, with TRBD1 matching 8 bases. The germline V gene has CDR1 MNHNY and CDR2 SVGAGI (reference sequence). This CDR3 is 15 amino acids long. The ends lost 4 bases at V and 9 bases at J; junction bases unmatched: 8. In nucleotides, the CDR3 is TGTGCCAGCAGTTCCAGGACAGGGAGAGGTTCACCCCTCCACTTT. The encoded protein is CASSSRTGRGSPLHF.

The chain combines TRBV10-2 with TRBJ2-7; weak D call: TRBD1 (6 bases). There are 14 residues in the CDR3. The germline V gene encodes CDR1 WSHSY and CDR2 SAAADI. Trimming removed 6 bases at V and 2 bases at J, with 14 bases between. Here the CDR3 DNA reads TGCGCCAGCAGCTGGACAGACCAAACCTACGAGCAGTACTTC. Protein: CASSWTDQTYEQYF.

The chain combines TRBV11-2 with TRBJ1-2; 11 nucleotides line up with TRBD1. V shed 6 bases and J 4 bases; nucleotides not matched to a gene: 13. The germline V gene has CDR1 SGHAT and CDR2 FQNNGV. The CDR3 length is 17 residues. Here the CDR3 reads CASRPLQDRGRRYGYTF. The CDR3 nucleotides read TGTGCCAGCAGACCATTACAGGACAGGGGGCGCCGCTATGGCTACACCTTC.

A single count supports this clone. The CDR3 DNA sequence: TGTGCCAGCAGCCCTAGCGGGGGAGGCACAGATACGCAGTATTTT. Its translation: CASSPSGGGTDTQYF. The chain has TRBV7-6 and TRBJ2-3, with 10 bases identical to TRBD2. Germline V gives CDR1 SGHVS, CDR2 FNYEAQ. V was pared by 5 bases and J by 1 base, with 3 bases of the junction left unmatched. The CDR3 is 15 residues long.

In nucleotides, the CDR3 is TGTGCCAGCAGCTTAGTGTCAGGGTCGGTTGCCAACTATGGCTACACCTTC. Amino acids: CASSLVSGSVANYGYTF. The V and J genes are TRBV11-2 and TRBJ1-2, with a weak D call TRBD1 (5 bases). The CDR3 has 17 amino acids. Germline V gives CDR1 SGHAT, CDR2 FQNNGV. V was shortened by 1 base and J by 2 bases, with 17 bases between the two germline ends.